A selection of T cell receptor beta chains follows, all from one sample in a study of cytomegalovirus exposure and HLA in healthy donors. Here immunoSEQ multiplex PCR was the method, and the copy in TCRdb shows in-frame clones only, minus some. This sample has 75,000 to 100,000 clones, with about 96% found just once. The sequenced sample was PBMCs. The receptors derive from a man between 18 and 35 years old in good health and CMV-seronegative. Both conserved end residues are part of each CDR3.

V	CDR3
TRBV27	CASSLVYGTGIYEQYF
TRBV20-1	CSGEDNEQFF
TRBV7-6	CASSRKGGLDTQYF
TRBV15	CATSRDRGSLTDTQYF
TRBV11-2	CASSVQGGSGNTIYF
TRBV4-3	CASSHSHGTAVTLYGYTF
TRBV6-5	CASSTYPGTNYGYTF
TRBV28	CASSLPPGHSISYEQYF
TRBV5-1	CASSLETFTGALYNEQFF
TRBV9	CASSAVMGKAGNEQFF
TRBV28	CASSLGGFSGNTIYF
TRBV27	CASSRQGPNSPLHF
TRBV6-1	CASRKQDTAFF
TRBV28	CASSAYTRKTGSTEAFF
TRBV5-1	CASSPHQQTGVTGELFF
TRBV30	CAWMAGGAREQYF
TRBV29-1	CSAGSGLAVNNEQFF
TRBV14	CASSLLQGGNTQYF
TRBV28	CASTRPSTDTQYF
TRBV27	CASSKLREREYEQYF
TRBV19	CASSIGQGEYGYTF
TRBV5-1	CASRSPGQGTDTQYF
TRBV10-3	CAISDLLDEQFF
TRBV4-1	CASSPPPAGNQPQHF
TRBV25-1	CASSAAGGVTEAFF
TRBV11-3	CASSLDQGQGKNYGYTF
TRBV28	CASSTQWETQYF
TRBV5-4	CASSMGLAGSYNEQFF
TRBV28	CASSFRDRGTEAFF
TRBV19	CASSIDRGTGNTIYF
TRBV7-6	CASSLASIGEQFF
TRBV9	CASSVVEGASGNTIYF
TRBV19	CASSIGLAGGFYNEQFF
TRBV6-6	CASSNRLAGDEQFF
TRBV10-2	CASSEWEGNNEQFF
TRBV16	CASSQAGARTVYGYTF
TRBV5-1	CASSLGTGTSGRLGSADTQYF
TRBV28	CASYVGVYGYTF
TRBV2	CASSEVDQGNEKLFF
TRBV18	CASSPRQGDGQPQHF
TRBV9	CASSASGNTIYF
TRBV30	CAWSRGQDGYTF
TRBV30	CAWSRRQVQFF
TRBV19	CASSTGQQETQYF
TRBV7-3	CASSTGRGSGDTQYF
TRBV5-6	CASSVTSDYPSYNEQFF
TRBV19	CASSRDRGRTEAFF
TRBV5-5	CASSLGRDYEQYF
TRBV6-5	CASSYSSIRNTEAFF
TRBV7-7	CASSPNGSPATEAFF